This TCR beta chain was retrieved from a study of T cells in Graves' hyperthyroidism and ophthalmopathy. On the study more broadly: The initial diagnosis was the point when peripheral blood was collected, ahead of any treatment. Overall study results and limits: Ophthalmopathy, which appeared later, was predicted by the model a median roughly 6.4 months before onset. A 13 V-J model separated ophthalmopathy from stable hyperthyroidism.

This clonotype was detected only a few times. Its matching antigen is unknown. Amplification of TCR beta CDR3 regions was performed using RNA transcripts as template. The study used the HTBI primer set for a first-round RT-PCR of the TCR CDR3. TCRdb used MiXCR to reprocess the multiplex PCR reads, holding one entry per CDR3 protein. The sample has under 400,000 distinct CDR3 sequences; around 14% are singletons. The ends were cut back, 1 base at V and 5 bases at J, with 24 bases in the middle. This CDR3 has 18 amino acids. The germline CDR1 and CDR2 sequences are SGHVS and FQNEAQ. The chain carries TRBV7-8 and TRBJ2-7; a possible D gene is TRBD1 (5 bases). The material sequenced was blood. The clonotype comes from a woman aged 55-75 years with Graves' hyperthyroidism. The CDR3 region has the DNA TGTGCCAGCAGCTTAGGGTTGGGGCGCGATTCCCTTCCCGACGAGCAGTACTTC. Its protein is CASSLGLGRDSLPDEQYF. The full variable domain, with the rest looked up from reference TRBV7-8 and TRBJ2-7, is GAGVSQSPRYKVAKRGQDVALRCDPISGHVSLFWYQQALGQGPEFLTYFQNEAQLDKSGLPSDRFFAERPEGSVSTLKIQRTQQEDSAVYLCASSLGLGRDSLPDEQYFGPGTRLTVT.